The source of this T cell receptor beta chain is a study of T cell responses to AZD1222 COVID-19 vaccine. Broader study findings: Recipients of two AZD1222 doses showed rising Spike-specific TCR breadth and depth. The sample set comprised mostly white British donors with more females, and clonal diversity was possibly underestimated. Only a handful of AZD1222 recipients, more than five in all, had baseline seropositivity. Repertoires in all cases were sampled only once the peak T cell response had passed.

The table came from immunoSEQ multiplex PCR; TCRdb's copy has only in-frame clones and leaves some out. The table includes 95,000 to 150,000 clones, around nine tenths detected once. Trimming cost V 3 bases and J 1 base, with 10 bases left between them. The CDR3 is made up of 14 amino acids. CDR1 and CDR2 from the germline V gene are SGDLS and YYNGEE. This clone was recorded only once. Its antigen is as yet unknown. The sample here was peripheral blood, taken on day 0 of AZD1222 vaccination. The sequence came from an adult in good health. V usage is TRBV9 and J usage is TRBJ1-2; D may be TRBD1 (6 bases). Here the CDR3 reads CASSGGAGNYGYTF. CDR3 DNA sequence: TGTGCCAGCAGCGGGGGGGCAGGTAACTATGGCTACACCTTC.